This T cell receptor (beta chain) comes out of a study of graft-versus-host responses after intestinal transplantation. Study-wide context: Those transplanted obtained multivisceral, liver-intestinal, or isolated intestinal grafts. Once they had received anti-thymocyte globulin induction, all recipients took tacrolimus and steroids for around three years. Study-wide results and caveats: Some patients had graft-donor T cell macrochimerism. In their allografts, the ratios of graft-versus-host to host-versus-graft T cell clones were high. The marrow of recipients harbored GvH clones, and ileum or blood showed some of them first.

CDR1 LNHDA and CDR2 SQIVND come from the germline V gene (reference sequence). The CDR3 totals 13 residues. The V gene end was trimmed by 8 bases and the J gene end by 5 bases; junction bases not matched to a gene: 6. Measured with immunoSEQ multiplex PCR; TCRdb has only the in-frame clones, and not every one. There are approximately 50,000 clones in the sample; approximately 84% occur only once, and over 0.45% lies in the top ten. Comment on this clone: The antigen is unknown.

The sequence came from a human donor who was the organ donor for an intestinal transplant. Source: unstimulated CD4+ T cells sorted from spleen or lymph node cells, taken before transplant. The rearrangement uses TRBV19 and TRBJ2-5; 9 nucleotides match TRBD2. The CDR3 protein is CASGGRAVETQYF. The CDR3 region has the DNA TGTGCCAGTGGCGGGAGGGCCGTGGAGACCCAGTACTTC.